The 17 T cell receptor beta chains presented below share a single source sample, sequenced in a study of blood T cell repertoires in COVID-19 (dated by TCRdb to about 2020). The receptor library was made with the immunoSEQ multiplex PCR assay. This immuneACCESS table, as held by TCRdb, lists in-frame sequences with V and J called but not all clones. Of the missing ones, under half trace to an unresolved V gene in checked studies; the others have no known cause. Counted in this sample were more than 200,000 clones; about four fifths of them appeared once. Jointly, the top ten make up 7.5% to 10% of the sample. Sequenced sample: peripheral blood. These receptors originate from a man older than 75 with acute or convalescent COVID-19.

The chain has TRBV28 and TRBJ1-2; 7 bases are a match to TRBD1. With V trimmed by 5 bases and J by 8 bases, 5 bases remained unmatched. The CDR3 has 12 amino acids. Germline-derived CDR1 and CDR2 are MDHEN and SYDVKM. The CDR3 sequence: CASSDRVGGYTF. The DNA for the CDR3 is TGTGCCAGCAGTGACAGGGTTGGAGGCTACACCTTC.

The J gene is TRBJ1-5, the V gene TRBV28, with 7 bases aligning to TRBD1. Germline CDR1 is MDHEN and CDR2 is SYDVKM. After removal of 4 bases from V and 8 bases from J, the junction contained 2 bases not matched to a gene. There are 12 residues in the CDR3. The CDR3: CASSSGGKPQHF. For the CDR3, the DNA is TGTGCCAGCAGTTCAGGGGGAAAGCCCCAGCATTTT. The variable domain in full, completed from reference TRBV28 and TRBJ1-5, reads DVKVTQSSRYLVKRTGEKVFLECVQDMDHENMFWYRQDPGLGLRLIYFSYDVKMKEKGDIPEGYSVSREKKERFSLILESASTNQTSMYLCASSSGGKPQHFGDGTRLSIL.

The rearrangement joins TRBV28 to TRBJ1-3; TRBD1 matches at 7 bases. This CDR3 is built from 14 residues. Germline CDR1 and CDR2: MDHEN and SYDVKM. The V segment lost 9 bases and the J segment 0 bases; nucleotides outside the gene matches: 5. CDR3 DNA: TGTGCCAGTAGACAGGGTTCCTCTGGAAACACCATATATTTT. Residues: CASRQGSSGNTIYF.

The chain combines TRBV19 with TRBJ2-4, with TRBD1 matching over 9 bases. With 3 bases clipped from V and 9 bases from J, the junction kept 6 bases outside the gene matches. The CDR3 has 14 residues. Germline values: CDR1 LNHDA, CDR2 SQIVND (reference sequence). The CDR3 loop is CASSMGQGFGIQYF. The CDR3 nucleotides read TGTGCCAGTAGTATGGGACAGGGTTTTGGCATTCAGTACTTC.

The chain links TRBV6-5 to TRBJ1-2; TRBD1 agrees at 12 bases. Losses at the gene ends were 2 bases for V and 7 bases for J; bases not matched to a gene: 5. CDR3 size: 15 residues. Germline V CDR1 and CDR2: MNHEY, SVGAGI. The CDR3 DNA reads TGTGCCAGCAGTTACGGGGACAGGGGGCGATTTGGCTACACCTTC. Translating it yields CASSYGDRGRFGYTF.

V gene TRBV5-1 combines with J gene TRBJ2-3, with D possibly TRBD1 on 6 matching bases. The CDR3 contains 14 residues. V lost 2 bases to trimming and J lost 6 bases, with 13 bases between them. The germline V gene encodes CDR1 SGHRS and CDR2 YFSETQ. CDR3 sequence: CASSLGGVADTQYF. The CDR3 DNA follows: TGCGCCAGCAGCTTAGGGGGAGTTGCGGATACGCAGTATTTT.

The chain employs TRBV10-3 and TRBJ1-6; TRBD1 agrees at 7 bases. Germline values: CDR1 ENHRY, CDR2 SYGVKD. V lost 10 bases to trimming and J lost 7 bases; unmatched junction nucleotides: 10. This CDR3 region has 14 residues. This CDR3 is CATARDSGNSPLHF. The CDR3 DNA sequence: TGTGCCACCGCAAGGGACAGTGGAAATTCACCCCTCCACTTT.

The DNA for the CDR3 is TGCAGCGTTGCCGACAGGGCAGAGACCCAGTACTTC. Its translation is CSVADRAETQYF. This chain uses TRBV29-1 with TRBJ2-5; 7 bases fit TRBD1. The CDR3 sequence is 12 residues long. V was clipped by 4 bases and J by 4 bases; unmatched bases: 3. Germline CDR1 SQVTM, CDR2 ANQGSEA.

This clone was seen only a few times. The gene calls are TRBV6-5 and TRBJ1-5; tentatively, D is TRBD1 (6 bases). The V and J ends lost 6 bases and 2 bases respectively, with 14 bases between them. Germline V lookup: CDR1 MNHEY, CDR2 SVGAGI. This CDR3 spans 15 amino acids. The DNA of the CDR3 is TGTGCCAGCAGCCCGGGGGGGGCCGGCAATCAGCCCCAGCATTTT. Residues: CASSPGGAGNQPQHF.

This chain uses TRBV5-5 with TRBJ2-5; TRBD2 is a possible D gene (6 bases). The CDR3 covers 15 residues. Per the germline V gene, CDR1 is SGHKS and CDR2 is YYEKEE (reference sequence). Trimming pared 4 bases from V and 3 bases from J, leaving 16 bases between. This CDR3 is CASSAGPREKETQYF. As DNA, the CDR3 is TGTGCCAGCAGCGCGGGACCTAGAGAAAAAGAGACCCAGTACTTC.

CDR3: CATGTYRDPRGMDSPLHF. In nucleotides, the CDR3 is TGTGCCACCGGGACCTACAGGGACCCGAGGGGAATGGATTCACCCCTCCACTTT. The chain couples TRBV28 to TRBJ1-6; possibly TRBD1 for D (6 bases). The CDR3 has 18 amino acids. Trimming cost V 10 bases and J 8 bases, with 30 bases left between them. Germline V gene lookup returns CDR1 MDHEN and CDR2 SYDVKM.

The chain couples TRBV19 to TRBJ2-3; a weak D match, TRBD1 (5 bases). V was clipped by 3 bases and J by 3 bases, with 10 bases between them. The length of the CDR3 is 14 residues. Germline loops: CDR1 LNHDA, CDR2 SQIVND (reference sequence). The CDR3 reads CASSIGAETDTQYF. The CDR3 DNA reads as TGTGCCAGTAGTATTGGGGCAGAAACAGATACGCAGTATTTT.

Here the CDR3 reads CASSRAWRGGGAGNEQFF. The DNA for the CDR3 is TGCGCCAGCAGCCGCGCGTGGCGAGGGGGCGGGGCAGGCAATGAGCAGTTCTTC. This rearrangement joins TRBV4-1 to TRBJ2-1; a possible D gene is TRBD1 (7 bases). This CDR3 has 18 amino acids. Germline CDR1 is MGHRA and CDR2 is YSYEKL. V lost 4 bases and J 6 bases, leaving 25 bases between the germline ends.

V and J are TRBV12-3 or TRBV12-4 and TRBJ2-2; TRBD2 aligns across 7 bases. The CDR3 is 12 residues long. V was clipped by 11 bases and J by 6 bases; unmatched bases: 6. The DNA for the CDR3 is TGTGCCTGTCGGGGGGTCGCCGGGGAGCTGTTTTTT. Encoded protein: CACRGVAGELFF.

The CDR3 sequence: CASSIETSGRAGEQFF. CDR3 in DNA: TGCGCCAGCAGCATAGAGACTAGCGGGAGGGCCGGGGAGCAGTTCTTC. The genes are TRBV5-1 and TRBJ2-1; TRBD2 agrees at 14 bases. Germline lookup yields CDR1 SGHRS and CDR2 YFSETQ. The CDR3 has 16 residues. With 4 bases clipped from V and 10 bases from J, the junction kept 10 bases outside the gene matches.

The chain has TRBV4-2 and TRBJ2-7; TRBD2 aligns across 10 bases. CDR1 and CDR2 (germline): LGHNA, YNFKEQ. The ends lost 4 bases at V and 1 base at J; junction bases unmatched: 7. The CDR3 has 16 residues. This CDR3 is CASSPPGLARSYEQYF. The CDR3 DNA reads as TGTGCCAGCAGCCCTCCGGGACTAGCGAGATCCTACGAGCAGTACTTC.

CDR3 DNA: TGTGCCAGTAGTGAACAGGGTTCCTACAATGAGCAGTTCTTC. Its translation is CASSEQGSYNEQFF. J is TRBJ2-1 and V is TRBV19; weak D call: TRBD1 (6 bases). The germline V gene has CDR1 LNHDA and CDR2 SQIVND (reference sequence). V dropped 5 bases and J dropped 1 base, with 9 bases sitting between them. The CDR3 has 14 amino acids. Looking up the rest from reference TRBV19 and TRBJ2-1 gives the full variable domain: DGGITQSPKYLFRKEGQNVTLSCEQNLNHDAMYWYRQDPGQGLRLIYYSQIVNDFQKGDIAEGYSVSREKKESFPLTVTSAQKNPTAFYLCASSEQGSYNEQFFGPGTRLTVL.